This T cell receptor beta chain is from a study of human thymus T cells. Data came from immunoSEQ multiplex PCR; TCRdb stores just in-frame clones and leaves some out. The sample yields 70,000 to 75,000 clones, 95% seen once. This clone was picked up one time. V shed 3 bases and J 0 bases; nucleotides not matched to a gene: 9. Germline CDR1 KGHSH, CDR2 LQKENI. The CDR3 runs 20 residues. Thymus specimens were resections from corrective heart surgery. This receptor was taken from a girl younger than two with a congenital heart defect but otherwise immunologically healthy. The chain combines TRBV18 with TRBJ2-2; 14 bases align to TRBD2. The source material was thymus tissue. The CDR3 sequence is CASSPPWTSGRPANTGELFF. The CDR3 nucleotides are TGTGCCAGCTCACCCCCCTGGACTAGCGGGAGGCCCGCGAACACCGGGGAGCTGTTTTTT.